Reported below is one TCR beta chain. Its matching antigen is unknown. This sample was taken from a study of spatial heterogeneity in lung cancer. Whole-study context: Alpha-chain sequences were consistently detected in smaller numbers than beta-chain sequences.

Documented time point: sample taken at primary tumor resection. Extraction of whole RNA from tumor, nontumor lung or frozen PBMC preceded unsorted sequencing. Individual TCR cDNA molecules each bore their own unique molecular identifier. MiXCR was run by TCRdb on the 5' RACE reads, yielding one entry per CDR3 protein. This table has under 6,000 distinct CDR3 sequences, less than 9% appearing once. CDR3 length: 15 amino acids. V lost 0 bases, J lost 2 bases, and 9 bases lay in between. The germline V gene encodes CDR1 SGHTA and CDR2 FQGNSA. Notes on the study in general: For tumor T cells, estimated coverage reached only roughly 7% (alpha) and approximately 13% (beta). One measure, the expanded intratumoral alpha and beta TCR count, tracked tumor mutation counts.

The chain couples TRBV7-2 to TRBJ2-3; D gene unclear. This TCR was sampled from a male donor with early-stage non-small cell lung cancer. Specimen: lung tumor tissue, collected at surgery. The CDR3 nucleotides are TGTGCCAGCAGCTTAGCTAGCCCCCTCACAGATACGCAGTATTTT. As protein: CASSLASPLTDTQYF.